This T cell receptor beta chain was recorded in a study of cytomegalovirus exposure and HLA in healthy donors. The PCR used 60 Vbeta and 13 Jbeta primers. Here immunoSEQ multiplex PCR was the method, and the copy in TCRdb shows in-frame clones only, minus some. Of about 180,000 clones listed, around 82% were seen once; the top ten hold over 2%. Findings and limits, study-wide: Follow-up analysis found HLA locus-dependent TCR association rates, highest for DRB1 and lowest for HLA-C.

To note about this clone: Antigen unknown.

Sequencing was carried out using PBMCs. This receptor was taken from a man in his sixties in good health and CMV-seronegative.

The CDR3 region has the DNA TGTGCCAGCTCACCGGCAGGGGGCGGAGCGGGGCAGTACTTC. Translation gives CASSPAGGGAGQYF. V usage is TRBV18 and J usage is TRBJ2-7; 8 nucleotides match TRBD1. This CDR3 contains 14 residues. Germline CDR1 is KGHSH and CDR2 is LQKENI. The J segment lost 9 bases and the V segment lost 3 bases, leaving 10 bases of the junction unmatched.